These 8 T cell receptor beta chains were sequenced from one sample in a study of T-cell memory formation after mild COVID-19. One entry per CDR3 protein results from TCRdb running MiXCR on the 5' RACE reads. The sample yields around 260,000 distinct CDR3 sequences, about 17% seen once. Sequencing was performed on PBMCs or a T cell subset sorted from them (not recorded which). All receptors come from a man aged 18 to 30 who had mild COVID-19 (a few samples of this study predate the infection). Cell type and time point are not known.

The V gene is TRBV7-9, the J gene TRBJ2-7; possible D gene TRBD2, 5 bases. There are 12 residues in the CDR3. Germline loops: CDR1 SEHNR, CDR2 FQNEAQ (reference sequence). Trimming took off 7 bases at V and 3 bases at J, with 10 bases between the two ends. The CDR3 reads CASNSGSYEQYF. CDR3 bases: TGTGCCAGCAACTCGGGGAGCTACGAGCAGTACTTC.

This clonotype was counted a few times. The chain joins TRBV4-1 to TRBJ2-5, with D possibly being TRBD2 (6 bases). The CDR3 is made up of 15 amino acids. V shed 1 base and J shed 4 bases, with 13 bases lying between them. Germline CDR1 is MGHRA and CDR2 is YSYEKL. The CDR3, as DNA: TGCGCCAGCAGCCAAGTTTCCGGCGGGGTAGAGACCCAGTACTTC. It translates to CASSQVSGGVETQYF.

On this clonotype: A much larger clonotype is one base distant, so this may be a read error. The chain recombines TRBV5-6 with TRBJ2-5; D remains unclear. The CDR3 has 13 amino acids. Germline CDR1 is SGHDT and CDR2 is YYEEEE. CDR3 coding DNA: TGTGCCAGCAGCTTGTTCCACCAAGAGGCCCAGTACTTC. Protein sequence: CASSLFHQEAQYF.

In this sample, this clonotype turned up a few times. This chain uses TRBV2 with TRBJ2-7; 7 nucleotides line up with TRBD1. The V and J ends lost 6 bases and 3 bases, in that order; junction bases with no gene match: 2. The germline V gene encodes CDR1 SNHLY and CDR2 FYNNEI. The CDR3 runs to 12 residues. The CDR3 DNA is TGTGCCAGCAGGGGGACAGACTACGAGCAGTACGTC. Protein: CASRGTDYEQYV.

This clonotype was observed at least ten times. The rearrangement uses TRBV4-2 and TRBJ2-1; perhaps TRBD2 as D (5 bases). Germline values: CDR1 LGHNA, CDR2 YNFKEQ. The CDR3 contains 14 residues. The V gene lost 4 bases and the J gene lost 2 bases, with 9 bases spanning the gap. The CDR3 loop reads CASSPSGTYNEQFF. The DNA of the CDR3 is TGTGCCAGCAGCCCTTCGGGGACCTACAATGAGCAGTTCTTC.

This clonotype was counted between two and nine times. The gene calls are TRBV12-3 or TRBV12-4 and TRBJ2-5, with 8 bases aligning to TRBD2. V lost 5 bases, J lost 4 bases, and 12 bases stayed unmatched. This CDR3 contains 16 residues. CDR3 nucleotide sequence: TGTGCCAGCAGTCCCAAGGAGCGGGGGACGAGAGAGACCCAGTACTTC. It yields the protein CASSPKERGTRETQYF.

V usage is TRBV7-2 and J usage is TRBJ2-1, with TRBD2 matching 8 bases. Losses at the gene ends were 4 bases for V and 9 bases for J; bases not matched to a gene: 11. Germline V gene sequence: CDR1 SGHTA, CDR2 FQGNSA. CDR3 size: 15 residues. The DNA of the CDR3 is TGTGCCAGCAGCTCCATTCTGAGCGGGGGTCGTGAGCAGTTCTTC. This sequence encodes CASSSILSGGREQFF.

This clonotype has only a few counts. V usage is TRBV5-1 and J usage is TRBJ2-2; a possible D gene is TRBD1 (5 bases). V was clipped by 6 bases and J by 5 bases, with 8 bases between them. The CDR3 runs 12 residues. Germline V gene lookup returns CDR1 SGHRS and CDR2 YFSETQ. Here the CDR3 reads CASIGVTGELFF. CDR3 in DNA: TGCGCCAGCATAGGGGTTACCGGGGAGCTGTTTTTT. Based on the CDR3 plus reference TRBV5-1 and TRBJ2-2, the full variable domain is KAGVTQTPRYLIKTRGQQVTLSCSPISGHRSVSWYQQTPGQGLQFLFEYFSETQRNKGNFPGRFSGRQFSNSRSEMNVSTLELGDSALYLCASIGVTGELFFGEGSRLTVL.